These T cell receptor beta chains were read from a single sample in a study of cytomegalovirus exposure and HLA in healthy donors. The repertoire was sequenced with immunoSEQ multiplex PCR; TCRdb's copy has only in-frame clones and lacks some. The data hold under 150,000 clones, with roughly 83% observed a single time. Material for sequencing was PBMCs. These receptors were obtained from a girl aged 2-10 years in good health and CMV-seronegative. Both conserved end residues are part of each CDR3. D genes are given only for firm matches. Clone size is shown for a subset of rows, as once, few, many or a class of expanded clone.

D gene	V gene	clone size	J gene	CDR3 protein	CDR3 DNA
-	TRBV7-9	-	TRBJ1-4	CASSLYPGEKLFF	TGTGCCAGCAGCTTATACCCGGGGGAAAAACTGTTTTTT
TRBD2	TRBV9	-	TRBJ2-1	CASSVVAGYEQFF	TGTGCCAGCAGCGTAGTAGCGGGATACGAGCAGTTCTTC
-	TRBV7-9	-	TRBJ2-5	CASSSTGMEETQYF	TGTGCCAGCAGCTCTACAGGGATGGAAGAGACCCAGTACTTC
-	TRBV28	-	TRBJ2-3	CASSNTGGGTDTQYF	TGTGCCAGCAGCAACACAGGGGGAGGGACAGATACGCAGTATTTT
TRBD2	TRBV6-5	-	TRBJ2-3	CASRLSGGVIDTQYF	TGTGCCAGCAGATTATCCGGGGGGGTTATAGATACGCAGTATTTT
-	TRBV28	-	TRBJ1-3	CASSFQGLGNTIYF	TGTGCCAGCAGTTTCCAGGGCCTAGGAAACACCATATATTTT
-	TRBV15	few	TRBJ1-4	CATGLIGQANEKLFF	TGTGCCACGGGGCTAATCGGACAAGCTAATGAAAAACTGTTTTTT
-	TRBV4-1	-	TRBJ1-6	CASSQGVDKYNSPLHF	TGCGCCAGCAGCCAAGGAGTGGACAAGTATAATTCACCCCTCCACTTT
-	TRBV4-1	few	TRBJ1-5	CASSQERGNQPQHF	TGCGCCAGCAGCCAAGAACGGGGCAATCAGCCCCAGCATTTT
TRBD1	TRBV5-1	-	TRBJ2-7	CASSLEGTGLFYEQYF	TGCGCCAGCAGCTTGGAGGGGACAGGCCTCTTCTACGAGCAGTACTTC
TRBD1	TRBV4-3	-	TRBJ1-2	CASSQMIIPETGVGYGYTF	TGCGCCAGCAGCCAAATGATTATACCTGAGACAGGGGTGGGCTATGGCTACACCTTC
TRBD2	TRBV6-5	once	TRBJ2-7	CASSPRVSGRAQQYF	TGTGCCAGCAGTCCGAGAGTTAGCGGGAGGGCCCAGCAGTACTTC
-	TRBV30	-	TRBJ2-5	CAWSVSGWEQYF	TGTGCCTGGAGTGTTTCGGGTTGGGAGCAGTACTTC
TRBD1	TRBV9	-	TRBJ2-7	CASSPRDSEYEQYF	TGTGCCAGCAGCCCTAGGGACAGTGAGTACGAGCAGTACTTC
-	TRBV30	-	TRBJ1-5	CAWSVRGYPSNQPQHF	TGTGCCTGGAGTGTACGGGGGTACCCTAGCAATCAGCCCCAGCATTTT
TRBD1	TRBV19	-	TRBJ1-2	CASSIPGTAYGYTF	TGTGCCAGTAGTATCCCCGGGACAGCGTATGGCTACACCTTC
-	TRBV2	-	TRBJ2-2	CATTETGELFF	TGTGCCACAACAGAAACCGGGGAGCTGTTTTTT
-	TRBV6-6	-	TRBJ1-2	CASSWATGNYGYTF	TGTGCCAGCAGTTGGGCCACAGGGAACTATGGCTACACCTTC
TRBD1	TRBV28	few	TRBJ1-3	CATLYPGQGYNTIYF	TGTGCCACCTTATACCCGGGACAGGGTTATAACACCATATATTTT
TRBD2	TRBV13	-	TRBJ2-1	CASSLGLAGGKTYNEQFF	TGTGCCAGCAGCTTGGGACTAGCGGGGGGGAAAACCTACAATGAGCAGTTCTTC
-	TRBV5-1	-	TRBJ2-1	CASSPRGSGYNEQFF	TGCGCCAGCAGCCCCCGAGGTAGCGGTTACAATGAGCAGTTCTTC
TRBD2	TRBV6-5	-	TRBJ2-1	CASSYLAGSSYNEQFF	TGTGCCAGCAGTTATTTAGCGGGGAGCTCCTACAATGAGCAGTTCTTC
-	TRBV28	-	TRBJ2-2	CASSLPGFAGELFF	TGTGCCAGCAGTTTACCAGGATTTGCCGGGGAGCTGTTTTTT
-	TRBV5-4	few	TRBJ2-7	CASSLEGDLYEQYF	TGTGCCAGCAGCTTGGAGGGGGATTTGTACGAGCAGTACTTC
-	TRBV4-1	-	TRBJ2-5	CASSQGVGGDQETQYF	TGCGCCAGCAGCCAAGGGGTTGGCGGGGACCAAGAGACCCAGTACTTC
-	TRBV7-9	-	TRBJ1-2	CASSLKEVSGLNGYTF	TGTGCCAGCAGCTTAAAAGAAGTTTCAGGGCTGAATGGCTACACCTTC
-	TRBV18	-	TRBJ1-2	CASSFNRGAAYGYTF	TGTGCCAGCTCATTTAATCGTGGGGCTGCCTATGGCTACACCTTC
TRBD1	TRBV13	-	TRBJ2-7	CASSYGQGRQYF	TGTGCCAGCAGCTACGGACAGGGAAGGCAGTACTTC
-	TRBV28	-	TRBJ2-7	CASSFGVGTPPPYEQYF	TGTGCCAGCAGTTTTGGGGTTGGGACACCTCCTCCCTACGAGCAGTACTTC
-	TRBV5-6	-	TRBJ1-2	CASSSLNYGYTF	TGTGCCAGCAGCTCGTTGAACTATGGCTACACCTTC
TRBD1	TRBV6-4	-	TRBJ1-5	CASSDGTGGNQPQHF	TGTGCCAGCAGTGACGGGACAGGGGGCAATCAGCCCCAGCATTTT
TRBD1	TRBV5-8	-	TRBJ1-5	CASSLYRGLNQPQHF	TGTGCCAGCAGCTTGTACAGGGGACTCAATCAGCCCCAGCATTTT
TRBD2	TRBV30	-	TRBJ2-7	CAWSGAGGYEQYF	TGTGCCTGGAGTGGCGCGGGAGGGTACGAGCAGTACTTC
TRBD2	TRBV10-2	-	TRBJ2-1	CASSHSGRGYNEQFF	TGCGCCAGCAGCCACAGCGGGAGAGGCTACAATGAGCAGTTCTTC
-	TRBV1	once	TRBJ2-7	CTSSQAWTGWRPVKQYF	TGCACCAGCAGCCAAGCCTGGACAGGGTGGCGGCCTGTTAAGCAGTACTTC
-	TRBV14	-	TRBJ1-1	CASSQVGGGLNTEAFF	TGTGCCAGCAGCCAAGTCGGGGGGGGTCTGAACACTGAAGCTTTCTTT
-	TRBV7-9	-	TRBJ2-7	CASSSKGYEQYF	TGTGCCAGCAGCTCAAAGGGGTACGAGCAGTACTTC
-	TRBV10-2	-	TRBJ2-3	CASRDTGTSTDTQYF	TGCGCCAGCAGAGATACCGGGACTAGCACAGATACGCAGTATTTT
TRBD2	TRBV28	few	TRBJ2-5	CASRVGGSGETQYF	TGTGCCAGCAGAGTAGGCGGGAGTGGAGAGACCCAGTACTTC
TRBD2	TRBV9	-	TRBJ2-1	CASSVGLAGSNEQFF	TGTGCCAGCAGCGTAGGTCTAGCGGGATCGAATGAGCAGTTCTTC
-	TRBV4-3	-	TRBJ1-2	CASSQGSGTYGYTF	TGCGCCAGCAGCCAAGGGTCCGGGACATATGGCTACACCTTC
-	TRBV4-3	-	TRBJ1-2	CASSQEPSRASYGYTF	TGCGCCAGCAGCCAAGAGCCAAGTCGCGCGTCCTATGGCTACACCTTC
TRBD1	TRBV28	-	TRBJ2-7	CASTEQGATYEQYF	TGTGCCAGCACAGAACAGGGGGCGACTTACGAGCAGTACTTC
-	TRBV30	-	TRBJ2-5	CAWAVGAHQETQYF	TGTGCCTGGGCGGTGGGGGCTCACCAAGAGACCCAGTACTTC
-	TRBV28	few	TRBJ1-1	CASSRRIDTEAFF	TGTGCCAGCAGTCGGAGGATCGACACTGAAGCTTTCTTT
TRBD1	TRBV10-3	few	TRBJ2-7	CAISEAGQGYEQYF	TGTGCCATCAGTGAGGCAGGACAGGGATACGAGCAGTACTTC